The TCR beta chain under discussion was sequenced for a study of response to subunit inactivated influenza vaccine. General study findings and limits: Few additional T cells are recruited per seasonal influenza vaccination, authors suggested.

MiXCR was run by TCRdb on the RT-PCR reads, yielding one entry per CDR3 protein. Found here are a few hundred thousand distinct CDR3 sequences, roughly 15% of them singletons; the top ten hold roughly 11%. To note about this clonotype: Its matching antigen is unknown.

Source: PBMCs from blood, taken about 13 days after vaccination. This TCR came from a man between 50 and 59 years old who received an inactivated influenza vaccine.

The CDR3 DNA is TGTGCCAGCAGCTTTAGTCAGGACAGCCGCGAGCAGTACTTC. The encoded protein is CASSFSQDSREQYF. This chain joins TRBV7-9 and TRBJ2-7; a possible D gene is TRBD1 (6 bases). Deletions cut 3 bases from V and 6 bases from J, with 15 bases between. Germline loops: CDR1 SEHNR, CDR2 FQNEAQ (reference sequence). The CDR3 loop spans 14 amino acids. Drawing the rest from reference TRBV7-9 and TRBJ2-7, the complete variable domain is DTGVSQNPRHKITKRGQNVTFRCDPISEHNRLYWYRQTLGQGPEFLTYFQNEAQLEKSRLLSDRFSAERPKGSFSTLEIQRTEQGDSAMYLCASSFSQDSREQYFGPGTRLTVT.